The entry that follows covers one T cell receptor beta chain sequence. Its antigen is undetermined. V was clipped by 1 base and J by 2 bases, with 13 bases between them. The CDR3 runs to 16 residues. Germline V gene lookup returns CDR1 SEHNR and CDR2 FQNEAQ (reference sequence). This sample was taken from a study of cytomegalovirus exposure and HLA in healthy donors. Use of 60 Vbeta and 13 Jbeta primers characterized the PCR. Assay used: immunoSEQ multiplex PCR; TCRdb lists only in-frame clones, some missing. The repertoire holds more than 110,000 clones, with approximately 80% as singletons. Study-wide results and limits: In vitro data verified a few CMV-associated chains as specific for CMV antigens. Earlier analysis looked at TCR beta V segments, and most were productive about 87% or about 30% of the time. There was a cluster of highly shared sequence variants that was likely a sequencing artifact.

The rearrangement uses TRBV7-9 and TRBJ2-3; maybe TRBD1 (6 bases). The sequence came from a woman between 50 and 59 years old in good health and CMV-seropositive. The specimen was PBMCs. In nucleotides, the CDR3 is TGTGCCAGCAGCTTAGTAGGGGGAGTGAACACAGATACGCAGTATTTT. The encoded protein is CASSLVGGVNTDTQYF.